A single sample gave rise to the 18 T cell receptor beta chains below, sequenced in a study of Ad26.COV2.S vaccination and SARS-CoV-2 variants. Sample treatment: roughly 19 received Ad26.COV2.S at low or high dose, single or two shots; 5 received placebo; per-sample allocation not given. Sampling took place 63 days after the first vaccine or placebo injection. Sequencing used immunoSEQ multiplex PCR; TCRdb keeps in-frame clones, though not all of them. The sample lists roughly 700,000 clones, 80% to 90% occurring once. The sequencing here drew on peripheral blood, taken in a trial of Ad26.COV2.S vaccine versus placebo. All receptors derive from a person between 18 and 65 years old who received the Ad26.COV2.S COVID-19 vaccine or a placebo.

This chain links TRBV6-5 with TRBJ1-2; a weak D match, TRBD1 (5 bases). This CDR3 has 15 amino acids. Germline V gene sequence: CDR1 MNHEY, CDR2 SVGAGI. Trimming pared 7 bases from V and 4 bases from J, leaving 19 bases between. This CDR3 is CASNRQERQTYGYTF. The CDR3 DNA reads TGTGCCAGCAACCGACAAGAGCGACAGACCTATGGCTACACCTTC.

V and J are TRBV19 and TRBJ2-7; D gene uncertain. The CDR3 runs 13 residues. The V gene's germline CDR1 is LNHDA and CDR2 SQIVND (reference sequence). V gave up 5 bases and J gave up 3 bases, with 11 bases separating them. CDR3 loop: CASSLRPLYEQYF. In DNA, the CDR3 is TGTGCCAGTAGTCTCAGACCCCTCTACGAGCAGTACTTC.

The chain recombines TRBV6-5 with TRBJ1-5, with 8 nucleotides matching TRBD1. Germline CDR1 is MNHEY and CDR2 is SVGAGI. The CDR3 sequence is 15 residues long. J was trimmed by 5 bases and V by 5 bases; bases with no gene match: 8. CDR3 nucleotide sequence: TGTGCCAGCAGTCCTCGACAGGGGAAGGATCAGCCCCAGCATTTT. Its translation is CASSPRQGKDQPQHF.

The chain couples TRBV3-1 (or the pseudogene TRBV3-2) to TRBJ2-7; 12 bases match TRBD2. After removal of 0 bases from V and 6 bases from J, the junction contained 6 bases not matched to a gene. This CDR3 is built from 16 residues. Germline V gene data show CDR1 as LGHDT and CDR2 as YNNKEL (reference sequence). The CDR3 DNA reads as TGTGCCAGCAGCCAAGATCCGCTAGCGGGAGGGCGCGAGCAGTACTTC. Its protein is CASSQDPLAGGREQYF.

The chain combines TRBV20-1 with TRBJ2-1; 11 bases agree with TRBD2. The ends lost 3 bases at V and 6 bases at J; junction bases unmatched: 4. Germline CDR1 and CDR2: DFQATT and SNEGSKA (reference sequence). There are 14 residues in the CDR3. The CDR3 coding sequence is TGCAGTGCTAGTTTTAGCGGGAGGGTCAATGAGCAGTTCTTC. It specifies CSASFSGRVNEQFF.

The CDR3 DNA is TGTGCCAGCAGCTTGGGGGACGGGGAGGTCTCCTACGAGCAGTACTTC. Amino acid sequence: CASSLGDGEVSYEQYF. The V and J genes are TRBV5-8 and TRBJ2-7; tentatively, D is TRBD2 (6 bases). The V and J ends lost 0 bases and 0 bases respectively, with 13 bases between them. CDR3 length: 16 residues. In germline, CDR1 is SGHTS, CDR2 YDEGEE.

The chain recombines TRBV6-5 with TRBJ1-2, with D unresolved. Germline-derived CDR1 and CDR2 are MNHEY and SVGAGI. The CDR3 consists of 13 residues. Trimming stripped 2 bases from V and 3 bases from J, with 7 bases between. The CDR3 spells CASSYPGDYGYTF. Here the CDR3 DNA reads TGTGCCAGCAGTTACCCGGGAGACTATGGCTACACCTTC.

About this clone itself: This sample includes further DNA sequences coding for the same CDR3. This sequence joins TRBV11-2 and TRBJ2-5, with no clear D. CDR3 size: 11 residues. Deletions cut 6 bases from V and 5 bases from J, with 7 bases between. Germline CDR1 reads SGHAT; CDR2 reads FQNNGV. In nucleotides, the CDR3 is TGTGCCAGCAGTCCTCAGGAGACCCAGTACTTC. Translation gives CASSPQETQYF.

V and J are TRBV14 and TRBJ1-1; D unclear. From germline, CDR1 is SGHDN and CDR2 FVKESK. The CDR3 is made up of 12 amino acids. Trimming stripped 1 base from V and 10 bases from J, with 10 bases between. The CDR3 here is CASSQAGSGAFF. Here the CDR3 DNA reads TGTGCCAGCAGCCAAGCGGGTTCTGGAGCTTTCTTT. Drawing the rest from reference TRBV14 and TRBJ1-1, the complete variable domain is EAGVTQFPSHSVIEKGQTVTLRCDPISGHDNLYWYRRVMGKEIKFLLHFVKESKQDESGMPNNRFLAERTGGTYSTLKVQPAELEDSGVYFCASSQAGSGAFFGQGTRLTVV.

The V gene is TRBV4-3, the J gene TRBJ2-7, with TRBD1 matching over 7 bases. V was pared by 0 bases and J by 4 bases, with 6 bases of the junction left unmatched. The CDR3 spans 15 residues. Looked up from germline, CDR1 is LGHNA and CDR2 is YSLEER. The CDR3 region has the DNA TGCGCCAGCAGCCAAGACGGGAAGGGGGCTTACGAGCAGTACTTC. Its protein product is CASSQDGKGAYEQYF.

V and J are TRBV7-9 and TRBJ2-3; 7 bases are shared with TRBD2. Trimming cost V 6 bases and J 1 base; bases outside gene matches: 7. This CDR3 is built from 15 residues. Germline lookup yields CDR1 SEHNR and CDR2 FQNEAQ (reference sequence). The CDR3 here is CASSPSRGGTDTQYF. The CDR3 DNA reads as TGTGCCAGCAGTCCCAGTCGGGGGGGCACAGATACGCAGTATTTT.

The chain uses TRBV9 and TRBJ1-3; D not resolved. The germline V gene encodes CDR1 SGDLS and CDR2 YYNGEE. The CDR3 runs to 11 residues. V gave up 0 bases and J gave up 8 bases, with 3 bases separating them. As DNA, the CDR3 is TGTGCCAGCAGCGTAGGAGACACCATATATTTT. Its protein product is CASSVGDTIYF.

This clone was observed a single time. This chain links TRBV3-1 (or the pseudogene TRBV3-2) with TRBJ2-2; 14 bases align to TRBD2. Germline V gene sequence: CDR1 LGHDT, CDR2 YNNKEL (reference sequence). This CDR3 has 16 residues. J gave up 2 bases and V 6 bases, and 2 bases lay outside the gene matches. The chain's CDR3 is CASRGLAGENTGELFF. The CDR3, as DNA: TGTGCCAGCAGGGGACTAGCGGGGGAAAACACCGGGGAGCTGTTTTTT.

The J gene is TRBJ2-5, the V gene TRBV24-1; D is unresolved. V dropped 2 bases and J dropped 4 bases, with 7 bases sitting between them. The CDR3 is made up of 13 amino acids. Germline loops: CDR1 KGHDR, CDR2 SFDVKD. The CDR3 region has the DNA TGTGCCACCAGTGATTCACAGCTAGAGACCCAGTACTTC. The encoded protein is CATSDSQLETQYF.

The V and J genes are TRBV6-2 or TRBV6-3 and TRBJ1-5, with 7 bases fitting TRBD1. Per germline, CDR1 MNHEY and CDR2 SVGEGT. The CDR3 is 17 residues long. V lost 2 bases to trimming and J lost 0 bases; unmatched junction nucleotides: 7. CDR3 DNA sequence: TGTGCCAGCAGTTACCGGGCTGGGACAGTTAGCAATCAGCCCCAGCATTTT. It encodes CASSYRAGTVSNQPQHF.

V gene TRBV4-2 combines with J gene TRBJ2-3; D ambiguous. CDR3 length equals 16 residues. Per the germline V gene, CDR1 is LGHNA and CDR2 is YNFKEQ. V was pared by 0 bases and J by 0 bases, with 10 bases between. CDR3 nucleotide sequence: TGTGCCAGCAGCCAAGACGCCGGAGCTAGCACAGATACGCAGTATTTT. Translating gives CASSQDAGASTDTQYF.

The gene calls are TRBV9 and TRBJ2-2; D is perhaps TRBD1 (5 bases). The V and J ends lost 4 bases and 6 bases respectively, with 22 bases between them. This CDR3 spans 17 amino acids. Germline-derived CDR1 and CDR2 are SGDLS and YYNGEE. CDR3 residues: CASSSLPGQGRAGELFF. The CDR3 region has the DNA TGTGCCAGCAGCTCCCTCCCCGGCCAGGGAAGGGCCGGGGAGCTGTTTTTT.

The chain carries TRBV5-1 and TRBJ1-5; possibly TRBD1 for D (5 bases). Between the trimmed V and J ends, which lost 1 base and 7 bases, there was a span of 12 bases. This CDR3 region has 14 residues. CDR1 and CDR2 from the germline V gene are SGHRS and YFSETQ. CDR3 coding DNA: TGCGCCAGCAGCTTGCAAGGGACGGGGCAGCCCCAGCATTTT. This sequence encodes CASSLQGTGQPQHF.